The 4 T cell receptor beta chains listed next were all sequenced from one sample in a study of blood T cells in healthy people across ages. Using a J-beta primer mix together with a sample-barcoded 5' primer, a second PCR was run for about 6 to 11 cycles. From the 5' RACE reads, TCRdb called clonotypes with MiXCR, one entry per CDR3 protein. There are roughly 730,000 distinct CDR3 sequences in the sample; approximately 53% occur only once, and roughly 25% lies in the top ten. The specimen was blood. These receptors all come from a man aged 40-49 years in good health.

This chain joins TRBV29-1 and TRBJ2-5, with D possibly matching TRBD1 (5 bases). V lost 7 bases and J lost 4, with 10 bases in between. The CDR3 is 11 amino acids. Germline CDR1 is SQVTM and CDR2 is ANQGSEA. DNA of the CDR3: TGCAGCGGTCAGGGCCCAGAGACCCAGTACTTC. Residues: CSGQGPETQYF.

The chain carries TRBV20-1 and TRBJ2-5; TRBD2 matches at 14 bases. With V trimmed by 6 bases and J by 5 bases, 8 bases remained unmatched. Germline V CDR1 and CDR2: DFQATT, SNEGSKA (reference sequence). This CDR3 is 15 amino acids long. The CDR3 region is CSATRLAGGRETQYF. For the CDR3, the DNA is TGCAGTGCGACCCGACTAGCGGGGGGGCGGGAGACCCAGTACTTC.

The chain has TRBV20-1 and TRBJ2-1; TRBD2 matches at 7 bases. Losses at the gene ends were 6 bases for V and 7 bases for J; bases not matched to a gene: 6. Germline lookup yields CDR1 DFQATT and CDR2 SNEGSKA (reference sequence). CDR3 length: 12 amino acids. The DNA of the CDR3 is TGCAGTGCCGGGGAGGGCTTGAATGAGCAGTTCTTC. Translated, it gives CSAGEGLNEQFF.

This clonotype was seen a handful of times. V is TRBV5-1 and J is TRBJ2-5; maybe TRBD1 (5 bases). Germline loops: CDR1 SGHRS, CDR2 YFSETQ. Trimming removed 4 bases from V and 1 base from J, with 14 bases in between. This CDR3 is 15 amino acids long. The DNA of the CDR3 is TGCGCCAGCAGCCAACAAGACAGATTCCAAGAGACCCAGTACTTC. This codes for CASSQQDRFQETQYF.